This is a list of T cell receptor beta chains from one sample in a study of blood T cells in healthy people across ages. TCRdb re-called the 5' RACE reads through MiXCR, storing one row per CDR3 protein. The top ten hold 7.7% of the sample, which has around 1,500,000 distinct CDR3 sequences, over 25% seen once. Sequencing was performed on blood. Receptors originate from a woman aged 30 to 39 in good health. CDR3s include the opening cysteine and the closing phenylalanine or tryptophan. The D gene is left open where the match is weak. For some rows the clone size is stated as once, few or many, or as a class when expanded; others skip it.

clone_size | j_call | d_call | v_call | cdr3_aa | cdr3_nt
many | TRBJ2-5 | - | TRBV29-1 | CSGSWRAKETQYF | TGCAGCGGGAGTTGGAGGGCGAAAGAGACCCAGTACTTC
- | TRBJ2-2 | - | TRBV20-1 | CSARDESKDTGELFF | TGCAGTGCTAGAGATGAATCCAAGGACACCGGGGAGCTGTTTTTT
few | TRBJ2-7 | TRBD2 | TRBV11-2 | CASNSQRSGRVYEQYF | TGTGCCAGCAACTCCCAACGTAGCGGGCGCGTCTACGAGCAGTACTTC
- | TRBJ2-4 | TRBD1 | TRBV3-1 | CASSAWDRGGYIQYF | TGTGCCAGCAGCGCATGGGACAGGGGGGGATACATTCAGTACTTC
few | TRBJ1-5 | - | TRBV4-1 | CASSQWGRNQPQHF | TGCGCCAGCAGCCAGTGGGGGCGCAATCAGCCCCAGCATTTT
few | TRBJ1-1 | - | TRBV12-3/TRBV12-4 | CASSLPPSEAFF | TGTGCCAGCAGCCTCCCCCCCTCTGAAGCTTTCTTT
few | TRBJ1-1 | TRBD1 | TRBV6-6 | CASSTGGALNTEAFF | TGTGCCAGCAGTACAGGGGGCGCGTTGAACACTGAAGCTTTCTTT
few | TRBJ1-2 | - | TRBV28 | CASSSTQFNYGYTF | TGTGCCAGCAGTTCAACGCAATTCAACTATGGCTACACCTTC
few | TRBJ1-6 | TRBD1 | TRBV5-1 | CASKRQGFNSPLHF | TGCGCCAGCAAGAGACAGGGTTTTAACTCACCCCTCCACTTT
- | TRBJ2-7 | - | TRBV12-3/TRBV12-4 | CASSSQGGVYEQYF | TGTGCCAGCAGCTCCCAAGGGGGGGTCTACGAACAGTACTTC
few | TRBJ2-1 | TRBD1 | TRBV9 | CASSGTGQGYNEQFF | TGTGCCAGCAGCGGGACGGGACAGGGGTACAATGAGCAGTTCTTC
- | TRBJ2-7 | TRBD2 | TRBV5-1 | CASRSGGAYEQYF | TGCGCCAGCAGGAGCGGGGGGGCCTACGAGCAGTACTTC
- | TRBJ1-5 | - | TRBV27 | CARSLLGGDQPQHF | TGTGCCCGCAGTTTATTAGGGGGGGATCAGCCCCAGCATTTT
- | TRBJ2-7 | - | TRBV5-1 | CASSLGLPPGEQYF | TGCGCCAGCAGCTTGGGCCTTCCACCGGGCGAGCAGTACTTC
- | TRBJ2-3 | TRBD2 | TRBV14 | CASSPWIAGTTTDTQYF | TGTGCCAGCAGCCCATGGATAGCGGGTACAACCACAGATACGCAGTATTTT
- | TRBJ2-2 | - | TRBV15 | CATTTDSMNTGELFF | TGTGCCACTACGACAGACAGCATGAACACCGGGGAGCTGTTTTTT
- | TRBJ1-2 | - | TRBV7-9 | CASSLLGKTGYTF | TGTGCCAGCAGCCTCCTAGGGAAGACGGGCTACACCTTC
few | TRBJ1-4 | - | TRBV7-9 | CASNGYSNEKLFF | TGTGCCAGCAATGGGTATAGTAATGAAAAACTGTTTTTT
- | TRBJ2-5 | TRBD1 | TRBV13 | CASSAKGARQETQYF | TGTGCCAGCAGCGCAAAGGGGGCCCGCCAAGAGACCCAGTACTTC
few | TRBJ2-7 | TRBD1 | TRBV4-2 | CASSFRQGAVGEQYF | TGTGCCAGCAGCTTTCGACAGGGGGCTGTGGGCGAGCAGTACTTC
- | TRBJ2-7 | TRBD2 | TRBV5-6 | CASSFATSNYQQYF | TGTGCCAGCAGCTTTGCGACTAGCAACTACCAGCAGTACTTC
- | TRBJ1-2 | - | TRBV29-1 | CSAAYAGGGYGYTF | TGCAGCGCTGCCTACGCGGGGGGCGGGTATGGCTACACCTTC
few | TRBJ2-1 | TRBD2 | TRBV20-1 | CSARVFRAGAYNEQFF | TGCAGTGCTAGAGTCTTTCGAGCGGGGGCTTACAATGAGCAGTTCTTC
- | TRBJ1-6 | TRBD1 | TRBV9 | CASSPTDREGSPLHF | TGTGCCAGCAGCCCCACGGACAGGGAGGGTTCACCCCTCCACTTT
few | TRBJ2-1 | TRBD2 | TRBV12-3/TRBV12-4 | CASSPGTSGAASSYNEQFF | TGTGCCAGCAGCCCCGGGACTAGCGGGGCCGCTAGCTCCTACAATGAGCAGTTCTTC
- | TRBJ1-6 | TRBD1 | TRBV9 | CASSVGTGIPNSPLHF | TGTGCCAGCAGCGTAGGGACAGGGATTCCTAATTCACCCCTCCACTTT
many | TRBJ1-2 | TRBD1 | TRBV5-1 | CASGTGASYGYTF | TGCGCCAGTGGGACAGGGGCTTCCTATGGCTACACCTTC
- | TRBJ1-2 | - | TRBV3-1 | CASSQGPGYTF | TGTGCCAGCAGCCAAGGGCCGGGCTACACCTTC
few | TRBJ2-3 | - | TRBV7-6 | CASSLILSTDTQYF | TGTGCCAGCAGCTTAATCCTGAGCACAGATACGCAGTATTTT
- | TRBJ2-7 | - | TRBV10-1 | CASSELTYNEQYF | TGCGCCAGCAGTGAGTTGACCTACAATGAGCAGTACTTC
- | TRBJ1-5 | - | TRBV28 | CASSRERAAQPQHF | TGTGCCAGCAGCCGGGAACGCGCGGCTCAGCCCCAGCATTTT
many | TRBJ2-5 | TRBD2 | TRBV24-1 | CATSASGGVQETQYF | TGTGCCACCAGTGCTAGCGGGGGTGTCCAAGAGACCCAGTACTTC
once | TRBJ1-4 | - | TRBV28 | CASSLWTNRNGGTNEKLFF | TGTGCCAGCAGTTTGTGGACAAATCGAAACGGAGGTACTAATGAAAAACTGTTTTTT
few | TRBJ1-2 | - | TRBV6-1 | CATIKPGAGGYTF | TGTGCCACCATAAAGCCAGGGGCTGGGGGCTACACCTTC
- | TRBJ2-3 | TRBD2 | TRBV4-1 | CASSPESAGGRTDTQYF | TGTGCCAGCAGCCCCGAGTCAGCGGGAGGGCGGACAGATACGCAGTATTTT
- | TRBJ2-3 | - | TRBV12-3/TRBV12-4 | CASSPRGVKHSTDTQYF | TGTGCCAGCAGTCCCCGGGGAGTCAAACACTCCACAGATACGCAGTATTTT
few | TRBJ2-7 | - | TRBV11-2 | CASSSYPNYEQYF | TGTGCCAGCAGCTCTTACCCCAACTACGAGCAGTACTTC
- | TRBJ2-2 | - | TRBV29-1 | CSVGEGANGGELFF | TGCAGCGTTGGGGAAGGGGCGAACGGCGGGGAGCTGTTTTTT
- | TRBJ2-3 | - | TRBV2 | CASNRPGTDTQYF | TGTGCCAGCAACCGGCCAGGCACAGATACGCAGTATTTT
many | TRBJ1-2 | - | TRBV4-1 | CASSPYYTIPYGYTF | TGCGCCAGCAGCCCCTACTACACCATCCCCTATGGCTACACCTTC
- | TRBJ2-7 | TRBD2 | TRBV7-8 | CAGSLVYGAGGPGYEQYF | TGTGCCGGCAGCTTAGTGTATGGGGCGGGAGGGCCTGGTTACGAGCAGTACTTC
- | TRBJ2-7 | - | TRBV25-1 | CASREWTRSEQYF | TGTGCCAGCAGGGAATGGACCAGATCCGAGCAGTACTTC
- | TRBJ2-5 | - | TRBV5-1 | CASSPRHGAYQETQYF | TGCGCCAGCAGCCCGCGGCATGGGGCGTACCAAGAGACCCAGTACTTC
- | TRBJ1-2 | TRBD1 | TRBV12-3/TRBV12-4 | CASMGQGAGNDGHTF | TGTGCCAGCATGGGACAGGGAGCGGGAAATGATGGCCACACCTTC
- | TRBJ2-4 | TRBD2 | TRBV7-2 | CASSSTSGGPGEQYF | TGTGCCAGCAGCTCGACTAGCGGGGGGCCGGGGGAGCAGTACTTC
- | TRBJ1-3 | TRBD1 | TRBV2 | CASSQRQGSGNTIYF | TGTGCCAGCAGCCAACGACAGGGCTCTGGAAACACCATATATTTT
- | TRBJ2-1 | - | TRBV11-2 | CASSRRDPDEQFF | TGTGCCAGCAGCCGAAGGGATCCGGATGAGCAGTTCTTC
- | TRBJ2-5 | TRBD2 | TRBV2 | CASSEALRRGAPETQYF | TGTGCCAGCAGTGAAGCGTTGAGGCGGGGGGCCCCAGAGACCCAGTACTTC
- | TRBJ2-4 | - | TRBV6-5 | CASSYSTAPINEQYF | TGTGCCAGCAGTTACTCCACCGCCCCCATCAATGAGCAGTACTTC
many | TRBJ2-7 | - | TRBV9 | CASNGGSSYEQYF | TGTGCCAGCAATGGGGGAAGCTCCTACGAGCAGTACTTC
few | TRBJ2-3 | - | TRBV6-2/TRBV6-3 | CASSYTVTVPADTQYF | TGTGCCAGCAGTTACACAGTCACAGTGCCGGCAGATACGCAGTATTTT
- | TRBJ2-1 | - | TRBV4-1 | CASSQERVSDEQFF | TGCGCCAGCAGCCAAGAGCGAGTTTCGGATGAGCAGTTCTTC
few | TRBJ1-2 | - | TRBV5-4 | CASSDSGRLGYTF | TGTGCCAGCAGTGATAGTGGGCGACTTGGCTACACCTTC